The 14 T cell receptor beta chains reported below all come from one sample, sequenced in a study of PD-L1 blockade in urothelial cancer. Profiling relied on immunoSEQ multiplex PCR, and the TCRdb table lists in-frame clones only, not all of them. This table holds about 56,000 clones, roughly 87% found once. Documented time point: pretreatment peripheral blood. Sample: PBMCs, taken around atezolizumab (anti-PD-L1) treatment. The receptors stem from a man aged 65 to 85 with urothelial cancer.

The CDR3 is CASSEARESQPQHF. The DNA for the CDR3 is TGTGCCAGCAGTGAAGCGCGGGAGAGTCAGCCCCAGCATTTT. This sequence joins TRBV2 and TRBJ1-5; no clear D gene. From germline, CDR1 is SNHLY and CDR2 FYNNEI. V lost 0 bases and J lost 6, with 9 bases in between. The CDR3 totals 14 residues.

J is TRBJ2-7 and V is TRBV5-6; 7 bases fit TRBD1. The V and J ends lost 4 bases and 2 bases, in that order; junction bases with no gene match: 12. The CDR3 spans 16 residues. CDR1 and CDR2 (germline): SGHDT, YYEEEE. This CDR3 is CASSPSDRAPPYEQYF. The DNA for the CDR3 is TGTGCCAGCAGCCCCTCTGACAGGGCCCCTCCCTACGAGCAGTACTTC.

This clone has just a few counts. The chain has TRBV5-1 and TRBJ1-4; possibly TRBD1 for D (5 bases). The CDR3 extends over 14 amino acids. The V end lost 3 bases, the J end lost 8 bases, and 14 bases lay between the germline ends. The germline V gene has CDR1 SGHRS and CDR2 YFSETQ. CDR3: CASSSGDLGEKLFF. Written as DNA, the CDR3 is TGCGCCAGCAGCTCGGGGGACTTGGGGGAAAAACTGTTTTTT.

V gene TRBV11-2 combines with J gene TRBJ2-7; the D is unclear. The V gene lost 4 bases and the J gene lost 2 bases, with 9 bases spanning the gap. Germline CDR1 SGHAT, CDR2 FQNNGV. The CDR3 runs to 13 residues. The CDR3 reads CASSSAVAYEQYF. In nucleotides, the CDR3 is TGTGCCAGCAGCTCGGCGGTGGCCTACGAGCAGTACTTC.

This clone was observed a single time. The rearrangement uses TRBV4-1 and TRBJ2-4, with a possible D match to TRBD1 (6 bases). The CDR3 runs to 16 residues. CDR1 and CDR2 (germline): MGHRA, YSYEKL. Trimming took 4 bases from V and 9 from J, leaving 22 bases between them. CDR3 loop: CASSPRAGSDSRIQYF. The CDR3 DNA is TGCGCCAGCAGCCCCCGGGCAGGGTCGGACAGCCGCATTCAGTACTTC.

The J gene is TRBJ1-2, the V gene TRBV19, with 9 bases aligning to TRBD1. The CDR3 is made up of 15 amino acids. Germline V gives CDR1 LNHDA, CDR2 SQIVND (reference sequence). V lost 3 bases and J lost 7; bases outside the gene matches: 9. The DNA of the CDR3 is TGTGCCAGTAGTATTTTGGGACAGGGTTCCGGTGGCTACACCTTC. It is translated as CASSILGQGSGGYTF.

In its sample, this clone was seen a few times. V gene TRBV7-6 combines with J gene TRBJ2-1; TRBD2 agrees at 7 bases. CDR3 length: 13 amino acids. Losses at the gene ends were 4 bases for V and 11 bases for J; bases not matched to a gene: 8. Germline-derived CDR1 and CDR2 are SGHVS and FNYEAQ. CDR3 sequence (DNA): TGTGCCAGCAGCTCTGGGTCGGGAGGACAGCAGTTCTTC. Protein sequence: CASSSGSGGQQFF.

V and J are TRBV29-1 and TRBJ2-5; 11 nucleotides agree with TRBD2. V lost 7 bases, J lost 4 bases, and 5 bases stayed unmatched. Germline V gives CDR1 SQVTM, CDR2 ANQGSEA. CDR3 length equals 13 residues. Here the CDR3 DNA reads TGCAGCGCCCTAGCGGGAGGCTTAGAGACCCAGTACTTC. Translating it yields CSALAGGLETQYF.

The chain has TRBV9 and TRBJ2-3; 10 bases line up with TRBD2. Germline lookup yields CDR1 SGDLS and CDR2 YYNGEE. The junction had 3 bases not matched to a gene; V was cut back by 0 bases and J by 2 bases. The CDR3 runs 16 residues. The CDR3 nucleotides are TGTGCCAGCAGCGTAGTTAGCGGGAGGCCCACAGATACGCAGTATTTT. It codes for CASSVVSGRPTDTQYF.

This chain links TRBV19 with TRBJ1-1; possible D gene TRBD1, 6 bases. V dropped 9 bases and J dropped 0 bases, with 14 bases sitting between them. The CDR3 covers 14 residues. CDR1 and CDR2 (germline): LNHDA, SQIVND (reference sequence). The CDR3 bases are TGTGCCAGCCGAATGACAGGCATGAACACTGAAGCTTTCTTT. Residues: CASRMTGMNTEAFF.

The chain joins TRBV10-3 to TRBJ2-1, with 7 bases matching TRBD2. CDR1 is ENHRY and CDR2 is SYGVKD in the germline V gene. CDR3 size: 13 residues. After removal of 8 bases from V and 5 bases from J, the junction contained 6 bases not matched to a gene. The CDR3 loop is CAIGRELDNEQFF. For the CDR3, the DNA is TGTGCCATCGGGCGGGAGTTGGACAATGAGCAGTTCTTC.

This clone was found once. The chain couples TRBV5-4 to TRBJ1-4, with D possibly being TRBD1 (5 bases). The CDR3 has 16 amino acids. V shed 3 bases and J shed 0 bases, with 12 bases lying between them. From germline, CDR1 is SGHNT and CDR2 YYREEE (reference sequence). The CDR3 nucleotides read TGTGCCAGCAGCTGGGGGGGACCAGCAACTAATGAAAAACTGTTTTTT. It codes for CASSWGGPATNEKLFF.

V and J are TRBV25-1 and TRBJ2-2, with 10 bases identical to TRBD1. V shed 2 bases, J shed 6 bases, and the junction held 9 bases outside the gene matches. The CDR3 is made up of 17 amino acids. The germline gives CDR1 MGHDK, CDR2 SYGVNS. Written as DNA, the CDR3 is TGTGCCAGCAGTGAAATTTTGGGACAGGGGAGGTCCGGGGAGCTGTTTTTT. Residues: CASSEILGQGRSGELFF.

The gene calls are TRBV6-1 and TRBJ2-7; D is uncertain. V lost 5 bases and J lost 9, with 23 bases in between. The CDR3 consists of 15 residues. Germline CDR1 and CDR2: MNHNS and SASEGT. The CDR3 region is CASSIYPGTYEGQYF. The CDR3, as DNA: TGTGCCAGCAGTATATACCCAGGAACCTACGAAGGGCAGTACTTC.